A selection of T cell receptor beta chains follows, all from one sample in a study of long-term antiretroviral therapy in people with HIV. The table came from immunoSEQ multiplex PCR; TCRdb's copy has only in-frame clones and leaves some out. The data hold 25,000 to 30,000 clones, with about 93% observed a single time. Source: unsorted PBMCs, taken approximately 6.3 years after starting antiretroviral therapy. These receptors were taken from a woman between 35 and 50 years old with HIV. CDR3s include the opening cysteine and the closing phenylalanine or tryptophan. Each record gives: clone size, V gene, CDR3 length, J gene, D gene, CDR3 protein, CDR3 DNA. D genes are given only for firm matches. Size is stated for part of the rows, as once, few or many counts, or as a class when the clone is expanded.

clone size: NA; V gene: TRBV7-9; CDR3 length: 16; J gene: TRBJ1-6; D gene: TRBD1; CDR3 protein: CASSPKTGGSNSPLHF; CDR3 DNA: TGTGCCAGCAGCCCCAAAACAGGGGGCTCAAATTCACCCCTCCACTTT
clone size: NA; V gene: TRBV19; CDR3 length: 12; J gene: TRBJ2-5; D gene: NA; CDR3 protein: CASSIYGETQYF; CDR3 DNA: TGTGCCAGTAGTATCTACGGCGAGACCCAGTACTTC
clone size: NA; V gene: TRBV9; CDR3 length: 16; J gene: TRBJ1-3; D gene: NA; CDR3 protein: CASSGGHSVVGNTIYF; CDR3 DNA: TGTGCCAGCAGCGGGGGACACTCGGTTGTAGGAAACACCATATATTTT
clone size: NA; V gene: TRBV12-5; CDR3 length: 18; J gene: TRBJ1-5; D gene: NA; CDR3 protein: CASGPSLAGHNSNQPQHF; CDR3 DNA: TGTGCTAGTGGTCCCAGTCTGGCGGGACACAATAGCAATCAGCCCCAGCATTTT
clone size: NA; V gene: TRBV9; CDR3 length: 13; J gene: TRBJ1-1; D gene: NA; CDR3 protein: CASSVVGGAEAFF; CDR3 DNA: TGTGCCAGCAGCGTAGTGGGGGGAGCTGAAGCTTTCTTT
clone size: NA; V gene: TRBV9; CDR3 length: 17; J gene: TRBJ2-3; D gene: TRBD2; CDR3 protein: CASSAPGLAGGTDTQYF; CDR3 DNA: TGTGCCAGCAGCGCCCCGGGACTAGCGGGGGGCACAGATACGCAGTATTTT
clone size: NA; V gene: TRBV11-2; CDR3 length: 15; J gene: TRBJ2-1; D gene: TRBD2; CDR3 protein: CASSPSGGGAVEQFF; CDR3 DNA: TGTGCCAGCAGCCCCAGCGGCGGGGGGGCGGTTGAGCAGTTCTTC
clone size: NA; V gene: TRBV7-6; CDR3 length: 13; J gene: TRBJ2-7; D gene: TRBD1; CDR3 protein: CASSAGTGYEQYF; CDR3 DNA: TGTGCCAGCAGCGCCGGGACAGGCTACGAGCAGTACTTC
clone size: NA; V gene: TRBV5-1; CDR3 length: 14; J gene: TRBJ1-2; D gene: NA; CDR3 protein: CASSTSNSNYGYTF; CDR3 DNA: TGCGCCAGCAGCACTTCTAACAGTAACTATGGCTACACCTTC
clone size: NA; V gene: TRBV9; CDR3 length: 16; J gene: TRBJ2-1; D gene: NA; CDR3 protein: CASSVDPGPVYNEQFF; CDR3 DNA: TGTGCCAGCAGCGTAGATCCAGGCCCGGTTTACAATGAGCAGTTCTTC
clone size: NA; V gene: TRBV7-2; CDR3 length: 18; J gene: TRBJ2-3; D gene: TRBD2; CDR3 protein: CASSLARTSGGVADTQYF; CDR3 DNA: TGTGCCAGCAGCTTAGCCCGGACTAGCGGGGGGGTGGCAGATACGCAGTATTTT
clone size: NA; V gene: TRBV6-5; CDR3 length: 16; J gene: TRBJ1-4; D gene: NA; CDR3 protein: CASSYHEQATNEKLFF; CDR3 DNA: TGTGCCAGCAGTTACCACGAACAGGCAACTAATGAAAAACTGTTTTTT
clone size: NA; V gene: TRBV7-2; CDR3 length: 14; J gene: TRBJ1-6; D gene: NA; CDR3 protein: CASSPETSRSPLHF; CDR3 DNA: TGTGCCAGCAGCCCGGAGACAAGTCGATCACCCCTCCACTTT
clone size: once; V gene: TRBV7-2; CDR3 length: 11; J gene: TRBJ1-2; D gene: NA; CDR3 protein: CASGGGYGYTF; CDR3 DNA: TGTGCCAGCGGGGGGGGATATGGCTACACCTTC
clone size: NA; V gene: TRBV6-1; CDR3 length: 14; J gene: TRBJ1-2; D gene: TRBD1; CDR3 protein: CASSGRDSIYGYTF; CDR3 DNA: TGTGCCAGCAGTGGACGGGACAGTATTTATGGCTACACCTTC
clone size: once; V gene: TRBV2; CDR3 length: 13; J gene: TRBJ1-5; D gene: NA; CDR3 protein: CASSPQRNQPQHF; CDR3 DNA: TGTGCCAGCAGTCCCCAGAGGAATCAGCCCCAGCATTTT
clone size: NA; V gene: TRBV23-1; CDR3 length: 11; J gene: TRBJ1-2; D gene: NA; CDR3 protein: CASSRPYGYTF; CDR3 DNA: TGCGCCAGCAGTCGTCCCTATGGCTACACCTTC
clone size: NA; V gene: TRBV19; CDR3 length: 14; J gene: TRBJ1-2; D gene: NA; CDR3 protein: CASSIGRINYGYTF; CDR3 DNA: TGTGCCAGTAGTATTGGACGTATTAACTATGGCTACACCTTC
clone size: NA; V gene: TRBV19; CDR3 length: 16; J gene: TRBJ2-2; D gene: NA; CDR3 protein: CASSIQPGLITGELFF; CDR3 DNA: TGTGCCAGTAGTATCCAACCGGGACTCATTACCGGGGAGCTGTTTTTT
clone size: NA; V gene: TRBV29-1; CDR3 length: 14; J gene: TRBJ1-5; D gene: NA; CDR3 protein: CSVGWSNSNQPQHF; CDR3 DNA: TGCAGCGTTGGTTGGAGTAATAGCAATCAGCCCCAGCATTTT
clone size: NA; V gene: TRBV7-2; CDR3 length: 16; J gene: TRBJ2-7; D gene: NA; CDR3 protein: CASSLIGFGQGRKQYF; CDR3 DNA: TGTGCCAGCAGCTTAATTGGGTTCGGCCAGGGTAGGAAGCAGTACTTC
clone size: NA; V gene: TRBV9; CDR3 length: 17; J gene: TRBJ2-2; D gene: NA; CDR3 protein: CASSVYWGMSNTGELFF; CDR3 DNA: TGTGCCAGCAGCGTATATTGGGGTATGTCGAACACCGGGGAGCTGTTTTTT
clone size: once; V gene: TRBV4-1; CDR3 length: 16; J gene: TRBJ2-7; D gene: NA; CDR3 protein: CASSPKFGGPSYEQYF; CDR3 DNA: TGCGCCAGCAGCCCAAAATTCGGGGGGCCATCCTACGAGCAGTACTTC
clone size: NA; V gene: TRBV19; CDR3 length: 14; J gene: TRBJ2-7; D gene: NA; CDR3 protein: CASSIVTGSHEQYF; CDR3 DNA: TGTGCCAGTAGTATAGTTACGGGGAGCCACGAGCAGTACTTC
clone size: NA; V gene: TRBV6-1; CDR3 length: 13; J gene: TRBJ1-3; D gene: TRBD1; CDR3 protein: CASILRQGDTIYF; CDR3 DNA: TGTGCCAGCATCCTCCGGCAGGGGGACACCATATATTTT
clone size: NA; V gene: TRBV7-9; CDR3 length: 11; J gene: TRBJ1-2; D gene: NA; CDR3 protein: CASSRGLGYTF; CDR3 DNA: TGTGCCAGCAGCCGGGGGCTCGGCTACACCTTC
clone size: NA; V gene: TRBV9; CDR3 length: 14; J gene: TRBJ1-1; D gene: NA; CDR3 protein: CASSVGLQNTEAFF; CDR3 DNA: TGTGCCAGCAGCGTAGGTTTGCAGAACACTGAAGCTTTCTTT
clone size: NA; V gene: TRBV10-3; CDR3 length: 15; J gene: TRBJ2-1; D gene: NA; CDR3 protein: CAISDTRGSYNEQFF; CDR3 DNA: TGTGCCATCAGTGACACTAGAGGCTCCTACAATGAGCAGTTCTTC
clone size: NA; V gene: TRBV6-6; CDR3 length: 14; J gene: TRBJ2-1; D gene: TRBD1; CDR3 protein: CAIGQGARGNEQFF; CDR3 DNA: TGTGCCATCGGCCAGGGGGCTAGAGGAAATGAGCAGTTCTTC
clone size: NA; V gene: TRBV7-9; CDR3 length: 12; J gene: TRBJ2-7; D gene: NA; CDR3 protein: CASSLSPYEQYF; CDR3 DNA: TGTGCCAGCAGCTTATCCCCCTACGAGCAGTACTTC
clone size: NA; V gene: TRBV12-5; CDR3 length: 17; J gene: TRBJ2-6; D gene: NA; CDR3 protein: CASGARAGQSRANVLTF; CDR3 DNA: TGTGCTAGTGGTGCCCGTGCAGGACAAAGTCGGGCCAACGTCCTGACTTTC
clone size: NA; V gene: TRBV10-3; CDR3 length: 14; J gene: TRBJ1-5; D gene: NA; CDR3 protein: CATNEAVRNQPQHF; CDR3 DNA: TGTGCCACGAACGAAGCAGTTAGAAATCAGCCCCAGCATTTT
clone size: NA; V gene: TRBV30; CDR3 length: 11; J gene: TRBJ1-5; D gene: NA; CDR3 protein: CAWSLRGPQHF; CDR3 DNA: TGTGCCTGGAGCCTCCGCGGGCCCCAGCATTTT
clone size: NA; V gene: TRBV19; CDR3 length: 16; J gene: TRBJ1-2; D gene: TRBD1; CDR3 protein: CASSMVPWTGVYGYTF; CDR3 DNA: TGTGCCAGTAGTATGGTTCCCTGGACAGGGGTCTATGGCTACACCTTC
clone size: NA; V gene: TRBV7-9; CDR3 length: 15; J gene: TRBJ2-5; D gene: TRBD1; CDR3 protein: CASLRAGTGQETQYF; CDR3 DNA: TGTGCCAGCCTGCGCGCCGGGACAGGTCAAGAGACCCAGTACTTC
clone size: NA; V gene: TRBV6-5; CDR3 length: 15; J gene: TRBJ1-1; D gene: NA; CDR3 protein: CASRSGSGGNTEAFF; CDR3 DNA: TGTGCCAGCAGGTCCGGGAGCGGCGGGAACACTGAAGCTTTCTTT
clone size: NA; V gene: TRBV5-6; CDR3 length: 14; J gene: TRBJ2-7; D gene: TRBD1; CDR3 protein: CASSLRGQVNEQYF; CDR3 DNA: TGTGCCAGCAGCTTGAGAGGACAGGTTAACGAGCAGTACTTC
clone size: NA; V gene: TRBV27; CDR3 length: 17; J gene: TRBJ2-7; D gene: TRBD1; CDR3 protein: CASSPPTGGDFWYEQYF; CDR3 DNA: TGTGCCAGCAGTCCTCCGACAGGGGGCGATTTCTGGTACGAGCAGTACTTC
clone size: NA; V gene: TRBV18; CDR3 length: 14; J gene: TRBJ2-7; D gene: TRBD1; CDR3 protein: CASSPRQGTYEQYF; CDR3 DNA: TGTGCCAGCTCACCTAGACAGGGGACCTACGAGCAGTACTTC
clone size: few; V gene: TRBV5-1; CDR3 length: 16; J gene: TRBJ1-6; D gene: NA; CDR3 protein: CASSLEDSVSNSPLHF; CDR3 DNA: TGCGCCAGCAGCTTGGAGGACAGCGTATCAAATTCACCCCTCCACTTT
clone size: NA; V gene: TRBV5-1; CDR3 length: 15; J gene: TRBJ1-1; D gene: NA; CDR3 protein: CASSSSGAGNTEAFF; CDR3 DNA: TGCGCCAGCAGCTCGTCTGGGGCGGGGAACACTGAAGCTTTCTTT
clone size: NA; V gene: TRBV7-9; CDR3 length: 15; J gene: TRBJ2-1; D gene: NA; CDR3 protein: CASSFSDGDLNEQFF; CDR3 DNA: TGTGCCAGCAGCTTTAGTGACGGGGATCTCAATGAGCAGTTCTTC
clone size: NA; V gene: TRBV5-4; CDR3 length: 15; J gene: TRBJ1-1; D gene: TRBD1; CDR3 protein: CASSYRQGVNTEAFF; CDR3 DNA: TGTGCCAGCAGCTATAGACAGGGCGTAAACACTGAAGCTTTCTTT
clone size: NA; V gene: TRBV5-1; CDR3 length: 13; J gene: TRBJ1-1; D gene: NA; CDR3 protein: CASSQDINTEAFF; CDR3 DNA: TGCGCCAGCAGCCAGGACATAAACACTGAAGCTTTCTTT
clone size: NA; V gene: TRBV11-3; CDR3 length: 13; J gene: TRBJ2-1; D gene: TRBD2; CDR3 protein: CASSSASGGGQFF; CDR3 DNA: TGTGCCAGCAGCTCCGCTAGCGGGGGAGGACAGTTCTTC
clone size: NA; V gene: TRBV13; CDR3 length: 13; J gene: TRBJ1-1; D gene: NA; CDR3 protein: CASSPTENTEAFF; CDR3 DNA: TGTGCCAGCAGTCCGACAGAGAACACTGAAGCTTTCTTT
clone size: NA; V gene: TRBV5-7; CDR3 length: 16; J gene: TRBJ1-2; D gene: TRBD1; CDR3 protein: CASSPSGTGYVHGYTF; CDR3 DNA: TGTGCCAGCAGCCCATCCGGGACAGGGTACGTTCATGGCTACACCTTC
clone size: NA; V gene: TRBV6-6; CDR3 length: 15; J gene: TRBJ2-5; D gene: TRBD2; CDR3 protein: CASSYSGGWVETQYF; CDR3 DNA: TGTGCCAGCAGTTACTCGGGGGGGTGGGTAGAGACCCAGTACTTC
clone size: NA; V gene: TRBV10-2; CDR3 length: 16; J gene: TRBJ1-1; D gene: NA; CDR3 protein: CASSESHLLAGTEAFF; CDR3 DNA: TGCGCCAGCAGTGAGTCGCACCTACTAGCGGGCACTGAAGCTTTCTTT
clone size: once; V gene: TRBV19; CDR3 length: 16; J gene: TRBJ1-6; D gene: TRBD1; CDR3 protein: CASTAGQGVYNSPLHF; CDR3 DNA: TGTGCCAGTACCGCGGGACAGGGGGTCTATAATTCACCCCTCCACTTT